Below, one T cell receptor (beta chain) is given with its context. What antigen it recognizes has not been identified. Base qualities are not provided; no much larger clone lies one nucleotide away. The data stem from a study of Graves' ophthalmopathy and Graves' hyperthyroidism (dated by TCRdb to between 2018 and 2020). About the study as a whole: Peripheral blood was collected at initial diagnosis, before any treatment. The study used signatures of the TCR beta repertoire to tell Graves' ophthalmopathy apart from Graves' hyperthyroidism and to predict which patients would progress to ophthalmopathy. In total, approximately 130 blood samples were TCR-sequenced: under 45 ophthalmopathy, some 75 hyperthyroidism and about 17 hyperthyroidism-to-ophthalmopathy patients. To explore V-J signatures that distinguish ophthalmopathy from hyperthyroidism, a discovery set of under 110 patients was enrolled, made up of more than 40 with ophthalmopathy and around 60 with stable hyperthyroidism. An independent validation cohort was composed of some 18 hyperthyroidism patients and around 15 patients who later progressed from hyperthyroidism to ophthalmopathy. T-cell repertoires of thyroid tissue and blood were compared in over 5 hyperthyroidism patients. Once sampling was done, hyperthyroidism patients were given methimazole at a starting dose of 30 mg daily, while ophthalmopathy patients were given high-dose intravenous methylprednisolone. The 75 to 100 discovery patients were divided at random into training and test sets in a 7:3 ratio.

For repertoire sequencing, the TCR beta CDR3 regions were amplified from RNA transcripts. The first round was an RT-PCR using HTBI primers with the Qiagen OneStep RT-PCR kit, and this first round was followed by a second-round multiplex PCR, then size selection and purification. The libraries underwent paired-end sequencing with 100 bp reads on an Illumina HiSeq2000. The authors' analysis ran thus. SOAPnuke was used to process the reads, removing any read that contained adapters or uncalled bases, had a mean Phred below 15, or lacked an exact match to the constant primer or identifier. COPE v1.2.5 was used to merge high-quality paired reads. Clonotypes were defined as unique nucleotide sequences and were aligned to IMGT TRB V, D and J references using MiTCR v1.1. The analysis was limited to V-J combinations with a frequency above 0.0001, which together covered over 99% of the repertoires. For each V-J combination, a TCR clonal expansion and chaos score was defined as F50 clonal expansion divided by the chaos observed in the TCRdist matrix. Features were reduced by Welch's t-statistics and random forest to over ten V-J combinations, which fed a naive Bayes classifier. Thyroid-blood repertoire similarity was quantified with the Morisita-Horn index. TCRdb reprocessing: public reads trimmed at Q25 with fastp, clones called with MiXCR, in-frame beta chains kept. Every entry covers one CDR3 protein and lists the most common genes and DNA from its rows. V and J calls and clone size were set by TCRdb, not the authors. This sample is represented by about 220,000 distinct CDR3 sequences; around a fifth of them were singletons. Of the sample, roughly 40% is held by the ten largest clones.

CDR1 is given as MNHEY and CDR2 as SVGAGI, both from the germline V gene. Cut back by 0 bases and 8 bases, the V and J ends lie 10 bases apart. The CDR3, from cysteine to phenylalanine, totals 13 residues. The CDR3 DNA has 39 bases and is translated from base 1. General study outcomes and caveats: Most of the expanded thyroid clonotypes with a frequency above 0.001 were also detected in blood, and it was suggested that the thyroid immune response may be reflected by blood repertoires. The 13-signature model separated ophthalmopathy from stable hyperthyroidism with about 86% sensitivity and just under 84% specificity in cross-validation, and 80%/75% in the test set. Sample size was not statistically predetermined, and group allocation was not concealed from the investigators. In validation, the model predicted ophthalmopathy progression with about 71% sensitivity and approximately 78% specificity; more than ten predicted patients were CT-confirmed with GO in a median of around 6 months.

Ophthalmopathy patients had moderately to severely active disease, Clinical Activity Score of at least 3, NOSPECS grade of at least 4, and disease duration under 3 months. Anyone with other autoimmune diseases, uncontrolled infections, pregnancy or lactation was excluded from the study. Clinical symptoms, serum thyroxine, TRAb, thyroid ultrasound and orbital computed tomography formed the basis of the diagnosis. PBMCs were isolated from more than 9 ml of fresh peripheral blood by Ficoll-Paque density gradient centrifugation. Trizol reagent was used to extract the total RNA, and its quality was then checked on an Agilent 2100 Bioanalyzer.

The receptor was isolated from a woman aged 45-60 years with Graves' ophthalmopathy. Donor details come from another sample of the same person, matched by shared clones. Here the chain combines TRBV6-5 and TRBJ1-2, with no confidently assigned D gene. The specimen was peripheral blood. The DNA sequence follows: TGTGCCAGCAGTTACTCGAACGGGCTCGGCTACACCTTC. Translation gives CASSYSNGLGYTF.